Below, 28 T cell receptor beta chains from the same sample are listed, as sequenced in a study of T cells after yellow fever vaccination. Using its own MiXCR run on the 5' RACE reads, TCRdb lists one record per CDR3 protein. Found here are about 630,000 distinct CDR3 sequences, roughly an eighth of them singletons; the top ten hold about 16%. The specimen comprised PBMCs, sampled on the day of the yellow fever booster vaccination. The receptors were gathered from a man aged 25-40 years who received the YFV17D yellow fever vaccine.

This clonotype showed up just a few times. The CDR3 loop reads CSARHSGRAYNEQFF. The CDR3 nucleotides are TGCAGTGCCCGACATAGCGGGAGGGCCTACAATGAGCAGTTCTTC. The genes are TRBV20-1 and TRBJ2-1, with 11 bases that match TRBD2. The CDR3 totals 15 residues. Germline V CDR1 and CDR2: DFQATT, SNEGSKA (reference sequence). With V trimmed by 6 bases and J by 2 bases, 6 bases remained unmatched.

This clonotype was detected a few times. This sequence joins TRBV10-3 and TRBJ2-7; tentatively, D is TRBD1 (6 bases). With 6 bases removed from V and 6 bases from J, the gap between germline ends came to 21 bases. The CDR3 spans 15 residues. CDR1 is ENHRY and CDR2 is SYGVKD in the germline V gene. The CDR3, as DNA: TGTGCCATCAGGTCACCCCGGACAGCCATTTCCGAGCAGTACTTC. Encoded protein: CAIRSPRTAISEQYF.

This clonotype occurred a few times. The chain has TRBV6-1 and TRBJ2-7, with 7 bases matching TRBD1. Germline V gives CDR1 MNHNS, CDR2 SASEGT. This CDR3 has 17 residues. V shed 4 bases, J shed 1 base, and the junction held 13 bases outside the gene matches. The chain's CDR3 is CASSGTTGAKMSYEQYF. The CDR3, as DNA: TGTGCCAGCAGTGGGACAACAGGGGCGAAGATGTCCTACGAGCAGTACTTC.

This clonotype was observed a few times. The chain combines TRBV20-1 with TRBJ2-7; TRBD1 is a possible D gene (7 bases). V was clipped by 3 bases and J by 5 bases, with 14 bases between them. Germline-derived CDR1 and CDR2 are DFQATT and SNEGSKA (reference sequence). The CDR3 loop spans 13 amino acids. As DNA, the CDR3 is TGCAGTGCTAGTCGTCAGGGGGGCCACGAGCAGTACTTC. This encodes CSASRQGGHEQYF.

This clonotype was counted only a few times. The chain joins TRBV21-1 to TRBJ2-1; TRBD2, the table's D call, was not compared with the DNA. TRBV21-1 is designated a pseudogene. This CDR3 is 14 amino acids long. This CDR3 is CAFRGGRASNEQFF. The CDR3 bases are TGTGCCTTTAGGGGCGGGAGGGCCAGCAATGAGCAGTTCTTC.

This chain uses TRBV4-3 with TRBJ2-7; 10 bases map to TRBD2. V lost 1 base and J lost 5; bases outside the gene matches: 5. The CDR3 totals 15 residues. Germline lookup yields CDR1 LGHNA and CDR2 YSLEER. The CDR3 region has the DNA TGCGCCAGCAGCCAAGGACTAGCGGGCCATCACGAGCAGTACTTC. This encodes CASSQGLAGHHEQYF.

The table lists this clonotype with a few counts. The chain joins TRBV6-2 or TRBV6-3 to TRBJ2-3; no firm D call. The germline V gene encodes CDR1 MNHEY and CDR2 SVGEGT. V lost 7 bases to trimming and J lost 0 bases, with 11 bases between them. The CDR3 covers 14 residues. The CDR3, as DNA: TGTGCCAGCACTGAGCGAGGAAGCACAGATACGCAGTATTTT. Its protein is CASTERGSTDTQYF.

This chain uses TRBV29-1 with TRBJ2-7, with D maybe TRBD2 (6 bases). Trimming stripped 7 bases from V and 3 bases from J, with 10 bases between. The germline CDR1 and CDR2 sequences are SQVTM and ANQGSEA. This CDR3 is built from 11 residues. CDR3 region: CSGGVNYEQYF. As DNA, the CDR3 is TGCAGCGGGGGGGTGAACTACGAGCAGTACTTC.

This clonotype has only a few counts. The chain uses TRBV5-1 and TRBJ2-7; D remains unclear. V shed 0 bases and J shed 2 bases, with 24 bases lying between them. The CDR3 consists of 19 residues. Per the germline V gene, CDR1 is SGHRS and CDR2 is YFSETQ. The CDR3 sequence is CASSLALSPLPETPYEQYF. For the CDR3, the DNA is TGCGCCAGCAGCTTGGCCCTATCCCCCTTACCAGAAACCCCCTACGAGCAGTACTTC.

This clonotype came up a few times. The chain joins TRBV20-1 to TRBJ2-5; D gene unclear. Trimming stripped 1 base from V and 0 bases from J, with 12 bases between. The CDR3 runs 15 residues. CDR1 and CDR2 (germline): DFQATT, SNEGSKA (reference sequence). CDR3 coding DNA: TGCAGTGCTAGAGGGTTAGCTCAGTACCAAGAGACCCAGTACTTC. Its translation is CSARGLAQYQETQYF.

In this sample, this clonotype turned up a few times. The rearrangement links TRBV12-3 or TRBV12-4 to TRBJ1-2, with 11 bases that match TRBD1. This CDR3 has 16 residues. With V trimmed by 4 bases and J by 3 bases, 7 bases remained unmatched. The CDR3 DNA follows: TGTGCCAGCAGTTCCTCCGGGACAGGGGGTGACTATGGCTACACCTTC. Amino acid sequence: CASSSSGTGGDYGYTF.

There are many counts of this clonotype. CDR3 nucleotides: TGCAGCGTTTCAAGGGTACTTTACAATGAGCAGTTCTTC. Its translation: CSVSRVLYNEQFF. This chain uses TRBV29-1 with TRBJ2-1; D is unresolved. Germline lookup yields CDR1 SQVTM and CDR2 ANQGSEA. The CDR3 spans 13 residues. The V end was cut by 5 bases, the J end by 4 bases, with 12 bases between.

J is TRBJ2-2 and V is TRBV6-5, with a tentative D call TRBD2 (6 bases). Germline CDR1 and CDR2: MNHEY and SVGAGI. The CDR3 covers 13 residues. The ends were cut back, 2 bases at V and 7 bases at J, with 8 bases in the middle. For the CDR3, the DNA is TGTGCCAGCAGTTACGGGGAGGTCGGGGAGCTGTTTTTT. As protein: CASSYGEVGELFF.

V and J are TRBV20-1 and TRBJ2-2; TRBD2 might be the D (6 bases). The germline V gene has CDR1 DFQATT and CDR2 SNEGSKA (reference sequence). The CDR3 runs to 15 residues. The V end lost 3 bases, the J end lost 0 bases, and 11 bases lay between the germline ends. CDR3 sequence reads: CSASTGGTNTGELFF. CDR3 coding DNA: TGCAGTGCTAGTACCGGCGGGACGAACACCGGGGAGCTGTTTTTT.

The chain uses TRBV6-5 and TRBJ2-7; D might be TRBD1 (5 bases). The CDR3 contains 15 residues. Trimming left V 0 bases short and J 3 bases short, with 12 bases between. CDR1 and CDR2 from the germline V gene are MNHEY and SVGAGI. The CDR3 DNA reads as TGTGCCAGCAGTTACTCGAACACAGGAGACTACGAGCAGTACTTC. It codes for CASSYSNTGDYEQYF.

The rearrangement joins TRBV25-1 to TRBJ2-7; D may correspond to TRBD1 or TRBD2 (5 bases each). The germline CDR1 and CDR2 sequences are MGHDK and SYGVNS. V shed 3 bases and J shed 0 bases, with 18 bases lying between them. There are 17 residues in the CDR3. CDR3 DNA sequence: TGTGCCAGCAGTGACCGTCGGGACCCAAGATCCTCCTACGAGCAGTACTTC. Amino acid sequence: CASSDRRDPRSSYEQYF.

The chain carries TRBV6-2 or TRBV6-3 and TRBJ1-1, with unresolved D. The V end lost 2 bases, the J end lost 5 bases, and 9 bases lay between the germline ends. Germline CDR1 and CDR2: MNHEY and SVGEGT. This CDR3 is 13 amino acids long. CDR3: CASSYRGETEAFF. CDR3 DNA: TGTGCCAGCAGTTACAGAGGAGAAACTGAAGCTTTCTTT.

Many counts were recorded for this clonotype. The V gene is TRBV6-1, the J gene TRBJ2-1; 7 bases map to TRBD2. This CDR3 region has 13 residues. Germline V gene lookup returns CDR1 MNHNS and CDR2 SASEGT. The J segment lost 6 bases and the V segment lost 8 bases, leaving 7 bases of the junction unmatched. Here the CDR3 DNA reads TGTGCCAGCGGGGCGGGAGATCGCAATGAGCAGTTCTTC. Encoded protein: CASGAGDRNEQFF.

The CDR3 reads CASSLVDSANEQFF. CDR3 nucleotide sequence: TGTGCCAGCAGCTTAGTTGACAGCGCCAATGAGCAGTTCTTC. The genes are TRBV7-9 and TRBJ2-1; maybe TRBD1 (5 bases). The germline gives CDR1 SEHNR, CDR2 FQNEAQ (reference sequence). This CDR3 region has 14 residues. The V and J ends lost 1 base and 6 bases respectively, with 10 bases between them.

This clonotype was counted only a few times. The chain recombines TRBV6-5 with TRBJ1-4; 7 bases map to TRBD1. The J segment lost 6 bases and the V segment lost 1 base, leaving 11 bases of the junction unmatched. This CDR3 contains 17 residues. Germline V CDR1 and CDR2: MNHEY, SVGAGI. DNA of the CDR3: TGTGCCAGCAGTTACTACTCGCAGGGGGGATTTTATGAAAAACTGTTTTTT. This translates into CASSYYSQGGFYEKLFF.

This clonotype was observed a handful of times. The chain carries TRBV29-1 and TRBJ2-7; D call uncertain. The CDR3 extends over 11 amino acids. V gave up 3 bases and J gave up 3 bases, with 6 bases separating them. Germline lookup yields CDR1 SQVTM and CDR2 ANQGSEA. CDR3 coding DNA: TGCAGCGTTGAGGCGTTCTACGAGCAGTACTTC. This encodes CSVEAFYEQYF.

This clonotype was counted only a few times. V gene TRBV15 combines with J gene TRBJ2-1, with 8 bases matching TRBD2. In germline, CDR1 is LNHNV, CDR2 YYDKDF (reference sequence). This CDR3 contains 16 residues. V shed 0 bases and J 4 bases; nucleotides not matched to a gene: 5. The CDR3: CATSREAAGEYNEQFF. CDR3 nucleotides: TGTGCCACCAGCAGAGAGGCAGCGGGAGAATACAATGAGCAGTTCTTC.

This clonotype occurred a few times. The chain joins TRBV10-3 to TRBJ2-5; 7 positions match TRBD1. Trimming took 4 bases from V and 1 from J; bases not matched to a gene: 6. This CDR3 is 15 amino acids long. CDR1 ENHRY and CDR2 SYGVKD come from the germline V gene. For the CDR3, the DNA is TGTGCCATCAGTGCTGTGACAGGGTTCCAAGAGACCCAGTACTTC. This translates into CAISAVTGFQETQYF.

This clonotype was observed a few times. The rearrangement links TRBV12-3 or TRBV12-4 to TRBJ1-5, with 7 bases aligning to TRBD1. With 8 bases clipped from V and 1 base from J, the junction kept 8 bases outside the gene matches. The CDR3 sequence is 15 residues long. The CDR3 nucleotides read TGTGCCAGCGCTAGGGACAGACGAAGCAATCAGCCCCAGCATTTT. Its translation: CASARDRRSNQPQHF.

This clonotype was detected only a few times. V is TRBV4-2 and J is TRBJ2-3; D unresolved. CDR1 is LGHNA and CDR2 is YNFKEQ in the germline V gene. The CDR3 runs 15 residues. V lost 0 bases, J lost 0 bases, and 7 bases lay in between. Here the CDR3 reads CASSQDLSSTDTQYF. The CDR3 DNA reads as TGTGCCAGCAGCCAAGATCTTTCTAGCACAGATACGCAGTATTTT.

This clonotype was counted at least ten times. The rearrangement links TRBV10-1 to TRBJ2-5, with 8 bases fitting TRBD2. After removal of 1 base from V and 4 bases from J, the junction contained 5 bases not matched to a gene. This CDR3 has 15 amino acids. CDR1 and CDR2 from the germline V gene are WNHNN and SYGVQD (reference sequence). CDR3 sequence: CASSEYSGSTETQYF. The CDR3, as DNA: TGCGCCAGCAGTGAGTACAGCGGGAGTACAGAGACCCAGTACTTC.

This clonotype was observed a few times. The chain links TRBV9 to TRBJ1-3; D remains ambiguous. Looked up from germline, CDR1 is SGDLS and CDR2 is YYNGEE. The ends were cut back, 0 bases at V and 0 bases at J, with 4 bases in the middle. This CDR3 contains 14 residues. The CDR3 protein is CASSVVASGNTIYF. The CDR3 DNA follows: TGTGCCAGCAGCGTAGTCGCCTCTGGAAACACCATATATTTT.

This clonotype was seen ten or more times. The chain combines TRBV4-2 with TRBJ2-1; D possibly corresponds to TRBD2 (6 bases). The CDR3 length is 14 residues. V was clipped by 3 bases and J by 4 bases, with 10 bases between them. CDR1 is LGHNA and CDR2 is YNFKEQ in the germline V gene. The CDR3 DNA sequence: TGTGCCAGCAGCCAGGGACTGGCATACAATGAGCAGTTCTTC. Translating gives CASSQGLAYNEQFF.